The present entry profiles one TCR beta chain with its context. RNA, once extracted, was reverse transcribed into cDNA for use as the sequencing template. Libraries were prepared by immunoSEQ multiplex PCR; TCRdb keeps only in-frame clonotypes and omits some of them. The sample lists around 140,000 clones; 40% to 65% were seen once. V was pared by 3 bases and J by 0 bases, with 15 bases between. CDR1 is SGHTA and CDR2 is FQGTGA in the germline V gene. The CDR3 totals 17 residues. This sample is drawn from a study of CD8+ T cells in alopecia areata. Overall study context: The study gave treated patients oral tofacitinib at 5 to 10 mg twice daily.

Both peripheral blood and punch biopsies of lesional scalp skin were obtained from patients who had alopecia areata. This clonotype was obtained from a human donor with alopecia areata. Sequenced here: CD4+ T cells sorted from blood, sampled at week 0. The chain is built from TRBV7-3 and TRBJ2-1, with unresolved D. Here the CDR3 DNA reads TGTGCCAGCAGCTTCGGCCCCAAGGTCGGCTCCTACAATGAGCAGTTCTTC. Translating gives CASSFGPKVGSYNEQFF.